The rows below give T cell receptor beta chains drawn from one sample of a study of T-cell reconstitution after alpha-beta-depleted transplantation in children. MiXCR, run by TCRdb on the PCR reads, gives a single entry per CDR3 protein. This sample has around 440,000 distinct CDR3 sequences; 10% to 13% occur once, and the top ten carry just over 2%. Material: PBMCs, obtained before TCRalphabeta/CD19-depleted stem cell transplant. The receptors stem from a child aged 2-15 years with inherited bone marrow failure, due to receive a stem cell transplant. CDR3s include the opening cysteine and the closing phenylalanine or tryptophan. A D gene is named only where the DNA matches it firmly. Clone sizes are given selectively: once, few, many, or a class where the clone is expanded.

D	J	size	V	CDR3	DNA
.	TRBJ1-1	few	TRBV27	CASSLSRGANTEAFF	TGTGCCAGCAGTTTATCACGGGGGGCGAACACTGAAGCTTTCTTT
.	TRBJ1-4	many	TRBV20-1	CSARDRAQGDYNEKLFF	TGCAGTGCTAGAGATCGCGCACAGGGTGATTATAATGAAAAACTGTTTTTT
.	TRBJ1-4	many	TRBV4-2	CASSPELGGLFF	TGTGCCAGCAGCCCAGAACTCGGAGGACTGTTTTTT
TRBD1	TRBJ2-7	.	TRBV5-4	CASSGQGFLEQYF	TGTGCCAGCAGCGGACAGGGCTTTCTCGAGCAGTACTTC
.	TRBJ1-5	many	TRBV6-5	CASSQGPGQPQHF	TGTGCCAGCAGCCAGGGGCCTGGTCAGCCCCAGCATTTT
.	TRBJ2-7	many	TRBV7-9	CASSPPAAVGHEQYF	TGTGCCAGCAGCCCCCCGGCAGCGGTGGGCCACGAGCAGTACTTC
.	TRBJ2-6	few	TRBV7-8	CASSTYRVPGANVLTF	TGTGCCAGCAGCACCTACAGGGTACCCGGGGCCAACGTCCTGACTTTC
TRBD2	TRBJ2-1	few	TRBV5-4	CASARDYLYNEQFF	TGTGCCAGCGCCCGGGACTACCTCTACAATGAGCAGTTCTTC
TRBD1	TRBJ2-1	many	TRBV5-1	CASSFAGTAFNEQFF	TGCGCCAGCAGCTTTGCCGGGACAGCCTTTAATGAGCAGTTCTTC
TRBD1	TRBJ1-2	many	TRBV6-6	CASSRQGEGYTF	TGTGCCAGCAGTAGACAGGGGGAAGGCTACACCTTC
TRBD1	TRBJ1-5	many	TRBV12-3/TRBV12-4	CASSPADRVNQPQHF	TGTGCCAGCAGCCCAGCGGACAGGGTTAATCAGCCCCAGCATTTT
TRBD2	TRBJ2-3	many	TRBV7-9	CASSTTRLAVTDTQYF	TGTGCCAGCAGCACCACCCGACTAGCGGTCACAGATACGCAGTATTTT
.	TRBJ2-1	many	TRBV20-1	CSAPGNRYNEQFF	TGCAGTGCTCCCGGGAATCGCTACAATGAGCAGTTCTTC
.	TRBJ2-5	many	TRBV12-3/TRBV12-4	CASSLGSQTQYF	TGTGCCAGCAGTTTAGGTAGCCAGACCCAGTACTTC
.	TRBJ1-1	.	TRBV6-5	CASSYAQGPEAFF	TGTGCCAGCAGTTACGCGCAGGGGCCTGAAGCTTTCTTT
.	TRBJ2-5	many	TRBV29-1	CSVFKGHRTVETQYF	TGCAGCGTTTTTAAGGGACACCGGACGGTGGAGACCCAGTACTTC
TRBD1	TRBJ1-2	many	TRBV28	CASTSDRVYGYTF	TGTGCCAGCACCTCCGACAGGGTCTATGGCTACACCTTC
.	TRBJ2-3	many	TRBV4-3	CASSQVGLYTDTQYF	TGCGCCAGCAGCCAAGTCGGGCTTTACACAGATACGCAGTATTTT
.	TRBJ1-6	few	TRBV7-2	CASSLFLAYSPLHF	TGTGCCAGCAGCTTATTCCTAGCCTATTCACCCCTCCACTTT
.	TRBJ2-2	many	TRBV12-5	CASGFGGNTGELFF	TGTGCTAGTGGTTTCGGGGGAAACACCGGGGAGCTGTTTTTT
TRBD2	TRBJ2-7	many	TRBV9	CASSVGTSGAPYEQYF	TGTGCCAGCAGCGTGGGGACTAGCGGGGCCCCCTACGAGCAGTACTTC
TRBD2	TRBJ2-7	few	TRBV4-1	CASSQQPGTSGSSYEQYF	TGCGCCAGCAGCCAGCAGCCAGGGACTAGCGGGAGCTCCTACGAGCAGTACTTC
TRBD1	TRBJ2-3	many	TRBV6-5	CASSRQGEGTDTQYF	TGTGCCAGCAGCCGACAGGGAGAGGGCACAGATACGCAGTATTTT
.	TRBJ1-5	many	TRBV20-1	CSARAKTVLYQPQHF	TGCAGTGCTAGAGCCAAGACAGTTCTATATCAGCCCCAGCATTTT
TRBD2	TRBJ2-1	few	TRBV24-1	CATSDLAGDRNEQFF	TGTGCCACCAGTGATTTGGCGGGAGATCGGAATGAGCAGTTCTTC
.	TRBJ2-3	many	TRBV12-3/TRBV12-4	CASSYRVADTQYF	TGTGCCAGCAGTTACCGAGTCGCAGATACGCAGTATTTT
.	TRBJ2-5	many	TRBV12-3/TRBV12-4	CASSTRGAGGIQETQYF	TGTGCCAGCAGTACCAGGGGGGCGGGAGGTATCCAAGAGACCCAGTACTTC
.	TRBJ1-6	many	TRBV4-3	CASSQSREGGNSPLHF	TGCGCCAGCAGCCAGTCAAGAGAAGGGGGGAATTCACCCCTCCACTTT